The clone carrying this T cell receptor (beta chain) was seen a few times. The antigen is unknown. Germline values: CDR1 SGHRS, CDR2 YFSETQ. Between the trimmed V and J ends, which lost 4 bases and 7 bases, there was a span of 17 bases. CDR3 size: 14 residues. These data come from a study of T cell repertoires in cytomegalovirus infection. The study, taken as a whole, reports: Predominance within the ex vivo response was attributable to HLA-C-restricted CMV-specific TCR beta clonotypes.

TCRdb analysed the reads with MiXCR anew, one entry per CDR3 protein. Of some 110,000 distinct CDR3 sequences in the sample, 10% are singletons; the top ten hold over 25%. This chain uses TRBV5-1 with TRBJ1-1, with D maybe TRBD1 (6 bases). Sequences were obtained from PBMCs, sequenced either directly or after in vitro stimulation (not recorded which). This receptor was identified in a human donor in good health (CMV status not recorded). Some clones in this sample may be carry-over from other donors' samples. This chain's CDR3 is CASSRVGGSHEAFF. Written as DNA, the CDR3 is TGCGCCAGCAGCCGGGTGGGGGGCAGCCATGAAGCTTTCTTT.